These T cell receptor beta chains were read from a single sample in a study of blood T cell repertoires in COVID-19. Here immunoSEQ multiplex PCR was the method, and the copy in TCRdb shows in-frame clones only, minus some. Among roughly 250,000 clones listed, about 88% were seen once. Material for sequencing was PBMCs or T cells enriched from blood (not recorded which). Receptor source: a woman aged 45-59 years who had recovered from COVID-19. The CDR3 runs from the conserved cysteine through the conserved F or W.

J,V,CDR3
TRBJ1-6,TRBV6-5,CASSYPGQSYNSPLHF
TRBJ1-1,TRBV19,CASSFPDRSTEAFF
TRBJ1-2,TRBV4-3,CASSQGFRVANYGYTF
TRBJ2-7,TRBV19,CASSILAGMEQYF
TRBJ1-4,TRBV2,CASSALGSEKLFF
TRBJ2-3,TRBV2,CASKVAGRGTDTQYF
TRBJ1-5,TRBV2,CASSGEGSNQPQHF
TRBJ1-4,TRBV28,CASSSTGARKLFF
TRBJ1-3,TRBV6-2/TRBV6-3,CASSITGISGNTIYF
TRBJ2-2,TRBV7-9,CASSQLAGDPGELFF
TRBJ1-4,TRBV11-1,CASSFAGASEKLFF
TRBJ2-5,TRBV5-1,CASSARSGNGETQYF
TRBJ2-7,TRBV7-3,CASSILGQGVGEQYF
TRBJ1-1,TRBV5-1,CASSLDRGRAFF
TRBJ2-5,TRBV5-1,CASELTGVQETQYF
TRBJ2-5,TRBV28,CASSQGQGPETQYF